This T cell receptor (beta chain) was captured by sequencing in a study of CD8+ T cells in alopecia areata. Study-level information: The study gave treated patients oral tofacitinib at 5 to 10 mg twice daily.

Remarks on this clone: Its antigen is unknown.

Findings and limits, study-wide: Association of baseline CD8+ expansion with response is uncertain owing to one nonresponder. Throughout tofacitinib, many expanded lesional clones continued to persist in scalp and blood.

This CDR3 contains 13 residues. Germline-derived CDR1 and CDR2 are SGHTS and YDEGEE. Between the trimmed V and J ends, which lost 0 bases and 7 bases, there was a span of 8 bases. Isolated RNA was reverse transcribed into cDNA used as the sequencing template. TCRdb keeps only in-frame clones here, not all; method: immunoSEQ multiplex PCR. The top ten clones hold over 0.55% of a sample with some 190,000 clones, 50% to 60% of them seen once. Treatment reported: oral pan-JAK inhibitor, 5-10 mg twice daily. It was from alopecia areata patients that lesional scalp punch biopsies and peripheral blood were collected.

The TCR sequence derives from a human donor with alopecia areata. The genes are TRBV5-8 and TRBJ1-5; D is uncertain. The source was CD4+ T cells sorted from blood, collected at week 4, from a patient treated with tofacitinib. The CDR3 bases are TGTGCCAGCAGCTTGGGGTACTCCCAGCCCCAGCATTTT. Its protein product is CASSLGYSQPQHF.